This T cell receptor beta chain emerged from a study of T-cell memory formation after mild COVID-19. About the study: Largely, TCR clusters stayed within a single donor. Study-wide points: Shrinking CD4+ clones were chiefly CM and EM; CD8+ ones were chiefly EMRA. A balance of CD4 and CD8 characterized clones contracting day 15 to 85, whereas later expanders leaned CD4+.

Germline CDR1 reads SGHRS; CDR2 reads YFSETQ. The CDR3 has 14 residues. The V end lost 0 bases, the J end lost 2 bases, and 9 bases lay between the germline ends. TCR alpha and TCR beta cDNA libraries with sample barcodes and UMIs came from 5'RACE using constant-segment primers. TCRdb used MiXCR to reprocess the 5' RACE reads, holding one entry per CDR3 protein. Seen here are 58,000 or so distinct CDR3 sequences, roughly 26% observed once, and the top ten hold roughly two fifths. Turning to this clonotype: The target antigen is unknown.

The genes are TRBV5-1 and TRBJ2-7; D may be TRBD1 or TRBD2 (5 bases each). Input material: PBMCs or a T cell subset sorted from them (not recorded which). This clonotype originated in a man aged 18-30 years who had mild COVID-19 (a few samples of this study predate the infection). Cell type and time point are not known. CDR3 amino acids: CASSLAQGAYEQYF. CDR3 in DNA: TGCGCCAGCAGCTTGGCGCAGGGAGCCTACGAGCAGTACTTC.